This TCR beta chain was obtained from a study of control samples from healthy donors and cancer patients. The V end lost 4 bases, the J end lost 8 bases, and 17 bases lay between the germline ends. Germline V CDR1 and CDR2: LGHDT, YNNKEL (reference sequence). CDR3 length: 15 amino acids. The data were produced by immunoSEQ multiplex PCR, yet TCRdb's version contains in-frame clones alone and is incomplete. The sample carries roughly 45,000 clones, 80% to 90% recorded once. This clone has just one count. Sequencing was performed on PBMCs. This TCR derives from a woman in her fifties or sixties with lung cancer. The chain combines TRBV3-1 (or the pseudogene TRBV3-2) with TRBJ1-4; maybe TRBD1 (6 bases). CDR3 protein: CASSRTDGGGEKLFF. The CDR3 coding sequence is TGTGCCAGCAGCCGGACGGACGGTGGGGGCGAAAAACTGTTTTTT.